Following are 11 T cell receptor beta chains from one sample sequenced in a study of molecular identifiers for immune sequencing clone quantification. TCRdb analysed the PCR reads with MiXCR anew, one entry per CDR3 protein. In the table there are some 680,000 distinct CDR3 sequences, around 25% of which are singletons. The sequenced sample consisted of naive CD8+ T cells from blood, with Jurkat cell RNA spiked in. Subset given: FACS-sorted CD8+CD4-CCR7+CD45RA+ naive T cells. Receptors were obtained from a human donor in good health. Some libraries in this study had Jurkat cell RNA spiked in.

The chain joins TRBV11-2 to TRBJ2-5; maybe TRBD1 (6 bases). The CDR3 loop spans 18 amino acids. The germline V gene encodes CDR1 SGHAT and CDR2 FQNNGV. The V gene lost 1 base and the J gene lost 1 base, with 19 bases spanning the gap. CDR3 in amino acids: CASSLGVFGQIFQETQYF. The DNA for the CDR3 is TGTGCCAGCAGCTTAGGCGTTTTCGGACAGATATTCCAAGAGACCCAGTACTTC.

This clonotype was observed at least ten times. The rearrangement links TRBV5-4 to TRBJ2-3, with 11 nucleotides matching TRBD2. CDR3 length: 16 amino acids. In germline, CDR1 is SGHNT, CDR2 YYREEE (reference sequence). Unmatched junction bases numbered 8, after V lost 1 base and J lost 7 bases. The CDR3 reads CASSLLLAGVKHTQYF. The CDR3 region has the DNA TGTGCCAGCAGCTTGTTACTAGCGGGAGTCAAACATACGCAGTATTTT.

This clonotype was recorded a few times. The J gene is TRBJ2-7, the V gene TRBV4-1; 7 nucleotides align to TRBD2. This CDR3 spans 15 amino acids. The trim removed 0 bases at V and 1 base at J, leaving 3 bases unmatched. CDR1 and CDR2 from the germline V gene are MGHRA and YSYEKL. The CDR3 sequence: CASSQEMGGSYEQYF. The DNA for the CDR3 is TGCGCCAGCAGCCAAGAGATGGGAGGGTCCTACGAGCAGTACTTC.

On this clonotype: This CDR3 is missing its conserved last phenylalanine or tryptophan, likely due to a read error. The chain links TRBV20-1 to TRBJ2-5; no definite D call. Germline-derived CDR1 and CDR2 are DFQATT and SNEGSKA (reference sequence). The V gene lost 6 bases and the J gene lost 5 bases, with 22 bases spanning the gap. CDR3 size: 15 residues. The CDR3 reads CSAPHWTSPEETQYL. The CDR3, as DNA: TGCAGTGCCCCCCACTGGACCTCTCCGGAGGAGACCCAGTACCTC.

Ten or more counts support this clonotype. The chain is built from TRBV29-1 and TRBJ2-1; the D gene is possibly TRBD1 (5 bases). Germline CDR1 SQVTM, CDR2 ANQGSEA. The germline V and J ends were trimmed by 7 bases and 4 bases, with 20 bases remaining between them. The CDR3 covers 15 residues. For the CDR3, the DNA is TGCAGCGACTTTATTGGGGCGAGGAGTTACAATGAGCAGTTCTTC. Translated, it gives CSDFIGARSYNEQFF.

Regarding this clonotype: A clone one base away is much larger, so this may be a read error. The CDR3 end shows no conserved phenylalanine or tryptophan, and so a read error is likely. The chain combines TRBV4-1 with TRBJ2-1; tentative D call: TRBD1 (6 bases). Germline-derived CDR1 and CDR2 are MGHRA and YSYEKL. Trimming took off 5 bases at V and 3 bases at J, with 11 bases between the two ends. CDR3 length: 14 amino acids. The CDR3 is CASSNRDNYNEQFL. CDR3 nucleotide sequence: TGCGCCAGCAGCAACCGGGACAACTACAATGAGCAGTTCCTC.

The sample holds many counts of this clonotype. This sequence joins TRBV6-5 and TRBJ1-4; tentatively, D is TRBD1 (5 bases). The germline CDR1 and CDR2 sequences are MNHEY and SVGAGI. The CDR3 is 15 residues long. V was clipped by 4 bases and J by 0 bases, with 9 bases between them. The CDR3 spells CASSSRQTTNEKLFF. In nucleotides, the CDR3 is TGTGCCAGCAGTTCCCGACAGACAACTAATGAAAAACTGTTTTTT.

This clonotype appeared a few times. The V gene is TRBV27, the J gene TRBJ1-1, with D tentatively TRBD1 (5 bases). Germline-derived CDR1 and CDR2 are MNHEY and SMNVEV (reference sequence). Between the trimmed V and J ends, which lost 5 bases and 1 base, there was a span of 14 bases. This CDR3 is 15 amino acids long. CDR3 sequence: CASSEGINENTEAFF. CDR3 DNA: TGTGCCAGCAGTGAGGGGATAAACGAGAACACTGAAGCTTTCTTT.

This clonotype was observed many times. This chain connects TRBV12-3 or TRBV12-4 to TRBJ1-1; 8 positions match TRBD1. V was pared by 6 bases and J by 1 base, with 4 bases of the junction left unmatched. CDR3 length: 14 residues. The CDR3 DNA reads as TGTGCCAGCAGCATAGGACAGGGGAACACTGAAGCTTTCTTT. Protein: CASSIGQGNTEAFF.

This clonotype has a count of ten or more. CDR3 DNA sequence: TGTGCCAGCAGACCCTGGACAGGGGGCAATCAGCCCCAGCATTTT. The encoded protein is CASRPWTGGNQPQHF. This chain uses TRBV27 with TRBJ1-5, with 9 bases identical to TRBD1. The J segment lost 2 bases and the V segment lost 6 bases, leaving 5 bases of the junction unmatched. The germline gives CDR1 MNHEY, CDR2 SMNVEV (reference sequence). This CDR3 is built from 15 residues.

There are a few counts of this clonotype. The chain has TRBV4-3 and TRBJ2-2; D unresolved. CDR1 is LGHNA, CDR2 YSLEER, per germline. V was pared by 3 bases and J by 4 bases, with 6 bases between. The CDR3 length is 13 residues. CDR3 protein: CASSHFGTGELFF. CDR3 DNA: TGCGCCAGCAGCCACTTCGGCACCGGGGAGCTGTTTTTT.